Each of the 13 T cell receptor beta chains below was sequenced from the same sample in a study of fetal regulatory T cell absence and autoimmunity. This table comes from immunoSEQ multiplex PCR, and its TCRdb copy is limited to in-frame clones, with some not included. The sample lists around 100,000 clones; approximately 79% were seen once. The specimen was pancreas tissue. Receptors were obtained from a male donor with IPEX syndrome.

Regarding this clone: Sequence at one end of the junction differs from germline and may be a read error. The chain is built from TRBV7-7 and TRBJ2-7; 7 positions agree with TRBD2. Germline V CDR1 and CDR2: SSHAT, FNYEAQ (reference sequence). This CDR3 is built from 14 residues. The CDR3 DNA reads TGTGCTAGCAGCTTAGCTAGCGGTTCCTACGAGCAGTACTTC. Its translation is CASSLASGSYEQYF. The variable domain in full, with the rest retrieved from reference TRBV7-7 and TRBJ2-7, is GAGVSQSPRYKVTKRGQDVTLRCDPISSHATLYWYQQALGQGPEFLTYFNYEAQPDKSGLPSDRFSAERPEGSISTLTIQRTEQRDSAMYRCASSLASGSYEQYFGPGTRLTVT.

The chain uses TRBV5-1 and TRBJ1-1; weak D call: TRBD1 (5 bases). Germline assignment: CDR1 SGHRS and CDR2 YFSETQ. The CDR3 consists of 15 residues. V gave up 0 bases and J gave up 1 base, with 10 bases separating them. CDR3 nucleotides: TGCGCCAGCAGCTTGGCTGGGGACGGGAACACTGAAGCTTTCTTT. It yields the protein CASSLAGDGNTEAFF.

CDR3 amino acids: CASSLRDSGTSGNEQFF. CDR3 in DNA: TGTGCCAGCAGCTTAAGGGACTCTGGGACTAGCGGGAATGAGCAGTTCTTC. This chain uses TRBV7-9 with TRBJ2-1; 12 positions agree with TRBD2. The germline gives CDR1 SEHNR, CDR2 FQNEAQ (reference sequence). CDR3 length: 17 residues. J lost 7 bases, V lost 2 bases, and 9 bases had no gene match.

The chain combines TRBV7-9 with TRBJ1-2; D is unclear. This CDR3 has 13 amino acids. The V end was cut by 1 base, the J end by 3 bases, with 6 bases between. CDR1 and CDR2 (germline): SEHNR, FQNEAQ (reference sequence). The CDR3 here is CASSLGRYYGYTF. CDR3 sequence (DNA): TGTGCCAGCAGCTTAGGGAGATACTATGGCTACACCTTC.

The CDR3 here is CASSLIWEGRYEQYF. DNA for the CDR3: TGTGCCAGCAGCTTAATTTGGGAGGGTAGGTACGAGCAGTACTTC. The genes are TRBV7-2 and TRBJ2-7, with 7 bases fitting TRBD2. This CDR3 spans 15 amino acids. The V gene's germline CDR1 is SGHTA and CDR2 FQGNSA. Trimming took 2 bases from V and 4 from J; bases not matched to a gene: 8.

There are a few counts of this clone. This chain uses TRBV5-1 with TRBJ2-3; tentatively, D is TRBD2 (6 bases). This CDR3 region has 15 residues. Trimming cost V 4 bases and J 2 bases, with 14 bases left between them. Germline V gene sequence: CDR1 SGHRS, CDR2 YFSETQ. In DNA, the CDR3 is TGCGCCAGCAGCCCCCGTGGCGGGAACACAGATACGCAGTATTTT. This sequence encodes CASSPRGGNTDTQYF.

The chain uses TRBV28 and TRBJ2-1; TRBD2 aligns across 16 bases. Germline assignment: CDR1 MDHEN and CDR2 SYDVKM. Losses at the gene ends were 0 bases for V and 2 bases for J; bases not matched to a gene: 7. The CDR3 is made up of 20 amino acids. In nucleotides, the CDR3 is TGTGCCAGCAGTTTATGGGGTGGGACTAGCGGGAGGGATACCTACAATGAGCAGTTCTTC. Protein: CASSLWGGTSGRDTYNEQFF.

This chain links TRBV5-1 with TRBJ2-1; 14 nucleotides agree with TRBD2. The CDR3 is 16 amino acids. CDR1 and CDR2 from the germline V gene are SGHRS and YFSETQ. With 4 bases clipped from V and 8 bases from J, the junction kept 8 bases outside the gene matches. In nucleotides, the CDR3 is TGCGCCAGCAGCCTGGGACTAGCGGGGGCCGGGGATGAGCAGTTCTTC. As protein: CASSLGLAGAGDEQFF.

The chain carries TRBV9 and TRBJ2-7; a weak D match, TRBD2 (6 bases). This CDR3 comprises 13 residues. From germline, CDR1 is SGDLS and CDR2 YYNGEE. V was pared by 0 bases and J by 3 bases, with 7 bases between. The CDR3 sequence: CASSVGLGYEQYF. CDR3 DNA sequence: TGTGCCAGCAGCGTAGGACTAGGCTACGAGCAGTACTTC. The full variable domain, its missing parts supplied by reference TRBV9 and TRBJ2-7, is DSGVTQTPKHLITATGQRVTLRCSPRSGDLSVYWYQQSLDQGLQFLIQYYNGEERAKGNILERFSAQQFPDLHSELNLSSLELGDSALYFCASSVGLGYEQYFGPGTRLTVT.

The J gene is TRBJ2-1, the V gene TRBV6-5; 7 positions agree with TRBD2. The CDR3 consists of 13 residues. From germline, CDR1 is MNHEY and CDR2 SVGAGI. V lost 8 bases, J lost 4 bases, and 5 bases stayed unmatched. The CDR3 bases are TGTGCCAGCCTCGGGGGGAGATACAATGAGCAGTTCTTC. It is translated as CASLGGRYNEQFF.

V is TRBV30 and J is TRBJ2-2; possibly TRBD1 for D (5 bases). The CDR3 runs to 14 residues. CDR1 is GTSNPN, CDR2 SVGIG, per germline (reference sequence). The V end lost 1 base, the J end lost 0 bases, and 6 bases lay between the germline ends. The DNA of the CDR3 is TGTGCCTGGAGTGACAGGTCGAACACCGGGGAGCTGTTTTTT. This gives the protein CAWSDRSNTGELFF.

This chain uses TRBV6-1 with TRBJ1-2; no firm D call. V lost 6 bases, J lost 5 bases, and 7 bases lay in between. CDR3 size: 11 residues. CDR1 MNHNS and CDR2 SASEGT come from the germline V gene. CDR3 sequence reads: CASRGFYGYTF. The CDR3 DNA reads as TGTGCCAGCAGGGGTTTTTATGGCTACACCTTC.

The CDR3 spells CASSQDPTGELFF. The CDR3 DNA sequence: TGCGCCAGCAGCCAAGATCCCACCGGGGAGCTGTTTTTT. The chain couples TRBV4-1 to TRBJ2-2; D is undetermined. Trimming cost V 0 bases and J 4 bases, with 3 bases left between them. Germline assignment: CDR1 MGHRA and CDR2 YSYEKL. This CDR3 has 13 residues.